This is a list of T cell receptor beta chains from one sample in a study of blood T cell repertoires in COVID-19. Only in-frame clones appear in the TCRdb table, and some are missing; sequencing was by immunoSEQ multiplex PCR. The data hold some 190,000 clones, with about 88% observed a single time. The specimen sequenced was peripheral blood. Source of these receptors: a woman aged 35 to 49 who had recovered from COVID-19. The CDR3 runs from the conserved cysteine through the conserved F or W. The D gene is left open where the match is weak. Size is omitted from some rows. Given values are once, few, many or a class for expanded clones.

cdr3_aa | cdr3_nt | d_call | j_call | clone_size | v_call | cdr3_length
CASSQVHMGGRGNQPQHF | TGTGCCAGCAGTCAAGTACACATGGGCGGTCGGGGTAATCAGCCCCAGCATTTT | . | TRBJ1-5 | many | TRBV7-2 | 18
CASSTRQGSTEAFF | TGCGCCAGCAGCACGAGACAGGGTTCGACTGAAGCTTTCTTT | TRBD1 | TRBJ1-1 | few | TRBV5-1 | 14
CASSLGTSGSAGELFF | TGTGCCAGCAGCTTAGGGACTAGCGGGAGTGCCGGGGAGCTGTTTTTT | TRBD2 | TRBJ2-2 | . | TRBV7-8 | 16
CASSETGSYEQYF | TGTGCCAGCAGTGAAACAGGTTCCTACGAGCAGTACTTC | . | TRBJ2-7 | many | TRBV6-1 | 13
CASSPDRVGEQYF | TGTGCCAGCAGCCCCGACAGGGTTGGTGAGCAGTACTTC | TRBD1 | TRBJ2-7 | . | TRBV12-3/TRBV12-4 | 13
CASSEQGFGQPQHF | TGTGCCAGCAGTGAACAGGGTTTTGGTCAGCCCCAGCATTTT | . | TRBJ1-5 | . | TRBV6-4 | 14
CASSQALAYEQYF | TGTGCCAGCAGCCAAGCGCTAGCCTACGAGCAGTACTTC | . | TRBJ2-7 | . | TRBV14 | 13
CASSLPGQLYGYTF | TGTGCCAGCAGCCTGCCGGGACAGCTCTATGGCTACACCTTC | TRBD1 | TRBJ1-2 | . | TRBV3-1/TRBV3-2 | 14
CASTRVTNQPQHF | TGTGCCAGCACTCGGGTCACCAATCAGCCCCAGCATTTT | . | TRBJ1-5 | . | TRBV2 | 13
CASSSQVTVNTEAFF | TGCGCCAGCAGCTCGCAAGTAACAGTGAACACTGAAGCTTTCTTT | . | TRBJ1-1 | . | TRBV5-1 | 15
CASSPRAGGPNEQFF | TGTGCCAGCAGCCCTAGAGCGGGAGGGCCCAATGAGCAGTTCTTC | TRBD2 | TRBJ2-1 | . | TRBV5-5 | 15
CASSYLGGDSPLHF | TGTGCCAGCAGTTATCTGGGGGGAGATTCACCCCTCCACTTT | . | TRBJ1-6 | few | TRBV6-5 | 14
CASSLGTGEYGYTF | TGCGCCAGCAGCTTGGGGACAGGAGAGTATGGCTACACCTTC | TRBD1 | TRBJ1-2 | . | TRBV5-1 | 14
CASSNPETNQPQHF | TGTGCCAGCTCAAACCCCGAGACTAATCAGCCCCAGCATTTT | . | TRBJ1-5 | few | TRBV18 | 14
CASSPRQAELGYTF | TGTGCCAGTAGTCCAAGACAGGCCGAACTTGGCTACACCTTC | . | TRBJ1-2 | . | TRBV19 | 14
CASSEGMTSGKNIQYF | TGTGCCAGCAGTGAAGGCATGACTAGCGGGAAAAACATTCAGTACTTC | TRBD2 | TRBJ2-4 | . | TRBV2 | 16
CASSSRGSDEKLFF | TGCGCCAGCAGCTCTCGGGGATCGGATGAAAAACTGTTTTTT | . | TRBJ1-4 | . | TRBV5-1 | 14
CASSGRTSGNTYNEQFF | TGTGCCAGCAGCGGCAGGACTAGCGGGAATACCTACAATGAGCAGTTCTTC | TRBD2 | TRBJ2-1 | . | TRBV7-9 | 17
CASSLGLAGETQYF | TGTGCCAGCAGCTTAGGACTAGCGGGAGAGACCCAGTACTTC | TRBD2 | TRBJ2-5 | once | TRBV7-9 | 14
CAWSEAGTGLYNEQFF | TGTGCCTGGAGTGAAGCCGGGACAGGGCTTTACAATGAGCAGTTCTTC | TRBD1 | TRBJ2-1 | . | TRBV30 | 16
CASGGGWNTEAFF | TGTGCCAGCGGGGGCGGCTGGAACACTGAAGCTTTCTTT | . | TRBJ1-1 | once | TRBV3-1/TRBV3-2 | 13